Listed below are T cell receptor beta chains from one sample, sequenced in a study of blood T cells in healthy people across ages. TCRdb passed the 5' RACE reads through MiXCR, listing each CDR3 protein once. The data hold roughly 1,500,000 distinct CDR3 sequences, with 30% to 35% observed a single time. Material: blood. The origin of the receptors is a woman aged 25-40 years in good health. CDR3s include the opening cysteine and the closing phenylalanine or tryptophan. The D gene is left open where the match is weak. Size tells how often a clone was seen (once, few, many) or the class of an expanded clone, and some rows leave it out.

abundance: .
j_gene: TRBJ1-2
d_gene: .
v_gene: TRBV29-1
CDR3aa: CSVEDEGLGGHTF
CDR3nt: TGCAGCGTTGAAGACGAGGGGCTCGGGGGTCACACCTTC

abundance: .
j_gene: TRBJ1-2
d_gene: TRBD1
v_gene: TRBV7-7
CDR3aa: CASSLEEDRSRLGYTF
CDR3nt: TGTGCCAGCAGCTTAGAAGAGGACAGGAGCCGGTTGGGCTACACCTTC

abundance: many
j_gene: TRBJ1-5
d_gene: .
v_gene: TRBV20-1
CDR3aa: CSARDQRGNQPQHF
CDR3nt: TGCAGTGCTAGAGATCAAAGGGGAAATCAGCCCCAGCATTTT

abundance: few
j_gene: TRBJ1-4
d_gene: .
v_gene: TRBV6-2/TRBV6-3
CDR3aa: CASSADSSTNEKLFF
CDR3nt: TGTGCCAGCAGCGCGGACAGCTCAACTAATGAAAAACTGTTTTTT

abundance: many
j_gene: TRBJ1-2
d_gene: .
v_gene: TRBV20-1
CDR3aa: CSARQGFGDGYTF
CDR3nt: TGCAGTGCTAGACAGGGCTTTGGAGATGGCTACACCTTC

abundance: .
j_gene: TRBJ1-2
d_gene: .
v_gene: TRBV29-1
CDR3aa: CSATTADSYTF
CDR3nt: TGCAGCGCCACGACTGCCGATAGCTACACCTTC

abundance: .
j_gene: TRBJ2-1
d_gene: .
v_gene: TRBV27
CDR3aa: CASSLPNNNEQFF
CDR3nt: TGTGCCAGCAGTTTACCCAACAACAATGAGCAGTTCTTC

abundance: few
j_gene: TRBJ2-3
d_gene: TRBD2
v_gene: TRBV4-1
CDR3aa: CASSQGTSGPTDTQYF
CDR3nt: TGCGCCAGCAGCCAAGGGACTAGCGGACCCACAGATACGCAGTATTTT

abundance: .
j_gene: TRBJ1-2
d_gene: .
v_gene: TRBV7-6
CDR3aa: CASSLELDSYGYTF
CDR3nt: TGTGCCAGCAGCTTAGAGTTGGACAGCTATGGCTACACCTTC

abundance: few
j_gene: TRBJ2-1
d_gene: TRBD2
v_gene: TRBV10-3
CDR3aa: CAISGPAGLAGKYYEQFF
CDR3nt: TGTGCCATCAGTGGACCGGCGGGACTAGCGGGAAAGTATTATGAGCAGTTCTTC

abundance: .
j_gene: TRBJ1-6
d_gene: .
v_gene: TRBV6-5
CDR3aa: CASSYSSSNSPLHF
CDR3nt: TGTGCCAGCAGTTACTCAAGTTCCAATTCACCCCTCCACTTT

abundance: few
j_gene: TRBJ1-2
d_gene: .
v_gene: TRBV6-5
CDR3aa: CASKFGGSSYGYTF
CDR3nt: TGTGCCAGCAAATTTGGGGGGTCCTCCTATGGCTACACCTTC

abundance: .
j_gene: TRBJ2-5
d_gene: .
v_gene: TRBV6-1
CDR3aa: CASKDQETQYF
CDR3nt: TGTGCCAGCAAGGACCAAGAGACCCAGTACTTC

abundance: .
j_gene: TRBJ1-2
d_gene: .
v_gene: TRBV5-5
CDR3aa: CASSLEIDGSGPNYGYTF
CDR3nt: TGTGCCAGCAGCTTGGAGATAGACGGTTCAGGACCTAACTATGGCTACACCTTC

abundance: few
j_gene: TRBJ1-1
d_gene: TRBD1
v_gene: TRBV12-3/TRBV12-4
CDR3aa: CATQTGGGTEAFF
CDR3nt: TGTGCCACCCAGACAGGGGGGGGCACTGAAGCTTTCTTT

abundance: few
j_gene: TRBJ1-6
d_gene: .
v_gene: TRBV7-9
CDR3aa: CASSTLDGAGVLHF
CDR3nt: TGTGCCAGCAGCACCCTGGACGGAGCTGGGGTACTCCACTTT

abundance: .
j_gene: TRBJ2-5
d_gene: TRBD2
v_gene: TRBV6-1
CDR3aa: CASSEATSGRKETQYF
CDR3nt: TGTGCCAGCAGTGAAGCGACTAGCGGGAGGAAAGAGACCCAGTACTTC

abundance: .
j_gene: TRBJ2-7
d_gene: .
v_gene: TRBV20-1
CDR3aa: CSARVEGGPYEQYF
CDR3nt: TGCAGTGCTAGAGTTGAGGGGGGGCCGTACGAGCAGTACTTC

abundance: .
j_gene: TRBJ2-7
d_gene: .
v_gene: TRBV2
CDR3aa: CASHADTYYEQYF
CDR3nt: TGTGCCAGTCACGCTGACACCTACTACGAGCAGTACTTC

abundance: few
j_gene: TRBJ2-1
d_gene: .
v_gene: TRBV24-1
CDR3aa: CATSDLVASGSRKFF
CDR3nt: .

abundance: many
j_gene: TRBJ2-7
d_gene: .
v_gene: TRBV5-1
CDR3aa: CASSRDIYEQYF
CDR3nt: TGCGCCAGCAGCCGGGACATTTACGAGCAGTACTTC

abundance: few
j_gene: TRBJ1-2
d_gene: .
v_gene: TRBV29-1
CDR3aa: CSVMGLINYGYTF
CDR3nt: TGCAGCGTTATGGGACTGATTAACTATGGCTACACCTTC

abundance: few
j_gene: TRBJ1-2
d_gene: .
v_gene: TRBV6-1
CDR3aa: CASSGASKANYGYTF
CDR3nt: TGTGCCAGCAGTGGGGCGAGTAAAGCAAACTATGGCTACACCTTC

abundance: few
j_gene: TRBJ2-5
d_gene: TRBD2
v_gene: TRBV29-1
CDR3aa: CGVSGLAGETQYF
CDR3nt: TGCGGCGTTTCTGGACTAGCGGGGGAGACCCAGTACTTC

abundance: many
j_gene: TRBJ2-1
d_gene: TRBD2
v_gene: TRBV4-2
CDR3aa: CASSQDTSGLHSYNEQFF
CDR3nt: TGTGCCAGCAGCCAAGATACGTCGGGACTACACTCCTACAATGAGCAGTTCTTC

abundance: .
j_gene: TRBJ1-2
d_gene: .
v_gene: TRBV13
CDR3aa: CASSLSGDLYGYTF
CDR3nt: TGTGCCAGCAGCTTATCCGGGGACCTCTATGGCTACACCTTC

abundance: few
j_gene: TRBJ1-2
d_gene: .
v_gene: TRBV20-1
CDR3aa: CSARGITGNYGYTF
CDR3nt: TGCAGTGCTAGAGGTATCACAGGGAACTATGGCTACACCTTC